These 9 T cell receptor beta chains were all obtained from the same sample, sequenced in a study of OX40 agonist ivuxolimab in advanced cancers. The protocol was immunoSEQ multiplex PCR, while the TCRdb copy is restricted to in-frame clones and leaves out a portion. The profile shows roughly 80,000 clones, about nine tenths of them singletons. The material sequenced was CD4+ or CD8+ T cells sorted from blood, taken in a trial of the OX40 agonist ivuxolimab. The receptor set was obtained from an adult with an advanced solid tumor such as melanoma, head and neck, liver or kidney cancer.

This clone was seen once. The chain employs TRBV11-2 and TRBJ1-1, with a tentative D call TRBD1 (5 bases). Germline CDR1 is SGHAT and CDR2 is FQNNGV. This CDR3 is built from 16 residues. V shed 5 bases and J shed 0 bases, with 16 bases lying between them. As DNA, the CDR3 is TGTGCCAGCAGCCGTATAAGGGGCCTAATGAACACTGAAGCTTTCTTT. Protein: CASSRIRGLMNTEAFF.

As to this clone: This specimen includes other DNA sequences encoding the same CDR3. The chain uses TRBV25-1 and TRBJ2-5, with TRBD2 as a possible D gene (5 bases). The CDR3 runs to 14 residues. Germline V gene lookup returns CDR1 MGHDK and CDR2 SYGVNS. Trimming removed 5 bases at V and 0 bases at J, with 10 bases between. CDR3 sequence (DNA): TGTGCCAGCAGTCAACCGGGGAACCAAGAGACCCAGTACTTC. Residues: CASSQPGNQETQYF.

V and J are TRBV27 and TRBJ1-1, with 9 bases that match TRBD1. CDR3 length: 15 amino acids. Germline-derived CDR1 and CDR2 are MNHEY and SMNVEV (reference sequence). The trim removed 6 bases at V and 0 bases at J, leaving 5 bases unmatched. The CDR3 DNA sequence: TGTGCCAGCAGACAGGACAGGGGAATGAACACTGAAGCTTTCTTT. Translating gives CASRQDRGMNTEAFF.

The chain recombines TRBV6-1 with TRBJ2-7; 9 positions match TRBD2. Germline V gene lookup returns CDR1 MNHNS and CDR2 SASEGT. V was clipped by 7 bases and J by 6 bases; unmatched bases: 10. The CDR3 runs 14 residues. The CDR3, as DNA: TGTGCCAGCATGGAAGGCGGGAGGGCCCCCGAGCAGTACTTC. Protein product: CASMEGGRAPEQYF.

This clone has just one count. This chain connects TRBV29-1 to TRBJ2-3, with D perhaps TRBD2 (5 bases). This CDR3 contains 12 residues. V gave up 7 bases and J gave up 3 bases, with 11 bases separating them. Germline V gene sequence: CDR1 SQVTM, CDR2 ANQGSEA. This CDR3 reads CSAASGTDTQYF. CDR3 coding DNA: TGCAGCGCCGCTTCGGGGACAGATACGCAGTATTTT.

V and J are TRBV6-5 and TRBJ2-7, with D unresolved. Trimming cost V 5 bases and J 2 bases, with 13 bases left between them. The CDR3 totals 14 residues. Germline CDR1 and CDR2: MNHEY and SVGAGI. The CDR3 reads CASSGLGNTYEQYF. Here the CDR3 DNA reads TGTGCCAGCAGTGGGTTAGGGAACACCTACGAGCAGTACTTC.

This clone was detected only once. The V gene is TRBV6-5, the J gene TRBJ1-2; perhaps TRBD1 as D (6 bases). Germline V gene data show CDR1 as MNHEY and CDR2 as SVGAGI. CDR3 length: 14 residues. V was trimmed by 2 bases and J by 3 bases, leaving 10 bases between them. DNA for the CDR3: TGTGCCAGCAGTTACCGGGGGCCGGACTATGGCTACACCTTC. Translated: CASSYRGPDYGYTF.

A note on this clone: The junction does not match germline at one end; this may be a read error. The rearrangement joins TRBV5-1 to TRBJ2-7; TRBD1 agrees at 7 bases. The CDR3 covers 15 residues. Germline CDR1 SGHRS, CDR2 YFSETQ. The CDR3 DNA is TGCGCCAGCAGCCTGACCCGGACAGGCTCCCACGAGCAGTACTTC. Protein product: CASSLTRTGSHEQYF.

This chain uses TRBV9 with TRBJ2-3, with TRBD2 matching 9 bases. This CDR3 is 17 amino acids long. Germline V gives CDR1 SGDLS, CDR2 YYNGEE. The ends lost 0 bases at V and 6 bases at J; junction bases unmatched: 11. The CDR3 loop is CASSVAPGLAGLDTQYF. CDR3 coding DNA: TGTGCCAGCAGCGTAGCTCCGGGACTAGCCGGATTGGATACGCAGTATTTT.